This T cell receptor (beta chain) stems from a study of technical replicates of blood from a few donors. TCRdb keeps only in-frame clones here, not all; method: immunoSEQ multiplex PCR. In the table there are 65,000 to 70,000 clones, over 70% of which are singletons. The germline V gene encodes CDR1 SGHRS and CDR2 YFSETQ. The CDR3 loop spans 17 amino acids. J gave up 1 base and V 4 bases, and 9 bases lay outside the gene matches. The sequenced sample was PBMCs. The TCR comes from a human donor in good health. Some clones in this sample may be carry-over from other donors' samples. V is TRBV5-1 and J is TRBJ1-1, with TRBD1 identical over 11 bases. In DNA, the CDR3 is TGCGCCAGCAGCGGCCGGGACAGGGGGTCAAGGAACACTGAAGCTTTCTTT. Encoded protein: CASSGRDRGSRNTEAFF.